Shown below are 25 T cell receptor beta chains from a single sample sequenced in a study of shared clonotypes between healthy human individuals (dated by TCRdb to about 2020). The library was made by the immunoSEQ multiplex PCR assay. In TCRdb, the immuneACCESS table is reduced to in-frame sequences with V and J assigned. These tables do not hold every clone; where another copy was compared, an unresolved V gene accounts for under half, and the others remain unexplained. The sample table shows 450,000 or so clones, and roughly 80% are seen once. More than 10% of the sample goes to the ten largest clones. Input material: PBMCs. Receptors were obtained from a woman in her forties in good health. Some clones in this sample may be carry-over from other donors' samples.

This clone appeared many times. The J gene is TRBJ1-2, the V gene TRBV30, with TRBD1 matching 7 bases. CDR1 and CDR2 (germline): GTSNPN, SVGIG (reference sequence). The CDR3 covers 14 residues. V trimming: 0 bases; J trimming: 8 bases; junction bases outside the gene matches: 9. CDR3: CAWSVLLTGKGYTF. In DNA, the CDR3 is TGTGCCTGGAGTGTACTGTTGACAGGGAAAGGCTACACCTTC.

The V gene is TRBV19, the J gene TRBJ2-1, with TRBD2 as a possible D gene (6 bases). Germline values: CDR1 LNHDA, CDR2 SQIVND (reference sequence). The CDR3 sequence is 16 residues long. The V end was cut by 2 bases, the J end by 8 bases, with 19 bases between. CDR3 coding DNA: TGTGCCAGTAGTATACGGACGGGAGTTAGTCCGGATGAGCAGTTCTTC. Translating it yields CASSIRTGVSPDEQFF.

Worth noting for this clone: Other DNA sequences in the same sample also yield this CDR3. The chain uses TRBV7-9 and TRBJ2-3; D is undetermined. This CDR3 spans 10 amino acids. V was clipped by 5 bases and J by 6 bases, with 3 bases between them. Germline assignment: CDR1 SEHNR and CDR2 FQNEAQ (reference sequence). DNA for the CDR3: TGTGCCAGCAGCGAGGATACGCAGTATTTT. As protein: CASSEDTQYF.

The gene calls are TRBV28 and TRBJ2-5; D might be TRBD2 (6 bases). V lost 4 bases and J 1 base, leaving 25 bases between the germline ends. This CDR3 comprises 19 residues. Germline lookup yields CDR1 MDHEN and CDR2 SYDVKM. CDR3 in DNA: TGTGCCAGCAGTTCTCCTGGGGGGATCGGACAACTACCCCAAGAGACCCAGTACTTC. Protein sequence: CASSSPGGIGQLPQETQYF.

The gene calls are TRBV27 and TRBJ2-7; 7 nucleotides line up with TRBD1. This CDR3 spans 12 amino acids. Trimming cost V 5 bases and J 4 bases; bases outside gene matches: 2. Germline lookup yields CDR1 MNHEY and CDR2 SMNVEV (reference sequence). This chain's CDR3 is CASSMTGYEQYF. Here the CDR3 DNA reads TGTGCCAGCAGTATGACAGGGTACGAGCAGTACTTC.

The J gene is TRBJ1-4, the V gene TRBV5-4; D unresolved. The CDR3 has 15 residues. Trimming took 0 bases from V and 5 from J, leaving 11 bases between them. Germline V gives CDR1 SGHNT, CDR2 YYREEE (reference sequence). CDR3 sequence (DNA): TGTGCCAGCAGCTTGGGACGGGCCAGGAATGAAAAACTGTTTTTT. Translating it yields CASSLGRARNEKLFF. Full variable domain (missing parts from reference TRBV5-4 and TRBJ1-4): ETGVTQSPTHLIKTRGQQVTLRCSSQSGHNTVSWYQQALGQGPQFIFQYYREEENGRGNFPPRFSGLQFPNYSSELNVNALELDDSALYLCASSLGRARNEKLFFGSGTQLSVL.

The rearrangement uses TRBV28 and TRBJ1-3, with D maybe TRBD1 (6 bases). The germline V and J ends were trimmed by 5 bases and 0 bases, with 11 bases remaining between them. The CDR3 is 15 amino acids. CDR1 and CDR2 (germline): MDHEN, SYDVKM. The CDR3 reads CASSSGGYSGNTIYF. The CDR3 DNA reads as TGTGCCAGCAGTAGCGGGGGCTACTCTGGAAACACCATATATTTT.

J is TRBJ2-2 and V is TRBV5-1; 14 bases agree with TRBD2. The CDR3 totals 16 residues. Unmatched junction bases numbered 2, after V lost 3 bases and J lost 4 bases. CDR1 and CDR2 from the germline V gene are SGHRS and YFSETQ. The CDR3 coding sequence is TGCGCCAGCAGCTCCGGGACTAGCGGGAGCACCGGGGAGCTGTTTTTT. Translating gives CASSSGTSGSTGELFF.

This clone was detected only a few times. With a far larger clone one base away, a read error is the likely cause. Other DNA variants within this sample encode the same CDR3. The CDR3 DNA reads as TGTGCCAGTAGTACGGGACAGGGGGCCGGGGAGCTGTTCTTT. Amino acids: CASSTGQGAGELFF. The rearrangement links TRBV19 to TRBJ2-2; 12 nucleotides align to TRBD1. The CDR3 sequence is 14 residues long. Germline V gives CDR1 LNHDA, CDR2 SQIVND (reference sequence).

CDR3 nucleotide sequence: TGTGCCAGTAGCCGACAGGCCGGGACTAATGAAAAACTGTTTTTT. It is translated as CASSRQAGTNEKLFF. V and J are TRBV19 and TRBJ1-4; D possibly corresponds to TRBD1 (6 bases). Deletions cut 6 bases from V and 2 bases from J, with 13 bases between. Germline assignment: CDR1 LNHDA and CDR2 SQIVND (reference sequence). This CDR3 is built from 15 residues.

This chain joins TRBV7-6 and TRBJ2-7; maybe TRBD1 (6 bases). The V gene lost 1 base and the J gene lost 1 base, with 14 bases spanning the gap. Looked up from germline, CDR1 is SGHVS and CDR2 is FNYEAQ. This CDR3 contains 16 residues. For the CDR3, the DNA is TGTGCCAGCAGCTTAGGGCAAAACAGGGCTTCCTACGAGCAGTACTTC. This codes for CASSLGQNRASYEQYF. The whole variable domain, filled in from reference TRBV7-6 and TRBJ2-7, reads GAGVSQSPRYKVTKRGQDVALRCDPISGHVSLYWYRQALGQGPEFLTYFNYEAQQDKSGLPNDRFSAERPEGSISTLTIQRTEQRDSAMYRCASSLGQNRASYEQYFGPGTRLTVT.

This clone has only one observation. V is TRBV27 and J is TRBJ2-4; D possibly corresponds to TRBD1 (5 bases). Germline V gene sequence: CDR1 MNHEY, CDR2 SMNVEV (reference sequence). Trimming took off 11 bases at V and 4 bases at J, with 9 bases between the two ends. The CDR3 spans 11 residues. The CDR3 nucleotides read TGTGCCGTTCAGGGTAAAAACATTCAGTACTTC. Translation: CAVQGKNIQYF.

This clone came up many times. CDR3 in DNA: TGTGCCAGCAGCTCTTGGACAGACGGAAACACCATATATTTT. Translating it yields CASSSWTDGNTIYF. The rearrangement uses TRBV5-4 and TRBJ1-3; a weak D match, TRBD1 (6 bases). This CDR3 has 14 amino acids. Germline V gene lookup returns CDR1 SGHNT and CDR2 YYREEE (reference sequence). Between the trimmed V and J ends, which lost 3 bases and 4 bases, there was a span of 11 bases.

The chain is built from TRBV7-2 and TRBJ2-3; D uncertain. The CDR3 spans 11 residues. V lost 8 bases, J lost 3 bases, and 6 bases lay in between. Germline CDR1 reads SGHTA; CDR2 reads FQGNSA. CDR3 sequence reads: CASWSTDTQYF. CDR3 DNA: TGTGCCAGCTGGTCTACAGATACGCAGTATTTT. The whole variable domain, filled in from reference TRBV7-2 and TRBJ2-3, reads GAGVSQSPSNKVTEKGKDVELRCDPISGHTALYWYRQSLGQGLEFLIYFQGNSAPDKSGLPSDRFSAERTGGSVSTLTIQRTQQEDSAVYLCASWSTDTQYFGPGTRLTVL.

The count of this clone is one. A far larger clone is off by one base, so a read error is likely. This chain joins TRBV28 and TRBJ1-4; TRBD1 might be the D (5 bases). The CDR3 spans 13 residues. Germline CDR1 reads MDHEN; CDR2 reads SYDVKM. Trimming removed 8 bases from V and 6 bases from J, with 13 bases in between. DNA of the CDR3: TGTGCCAGCCACCATGGGGGGGATGAAAAACTGTTTTTT. The encoded protein is CASHHGGDEKLFF.

This sequence joins TRBV28 and TRBJ1-5; 7 nucleotides line up with TRBD1. Germline loops: CDR1 MDHEN, CDR2 SYDVKM. V lost 8 bases, J lost 7 bases, and 14 bases stayed unmatched. This CDR3 has 15 residues. CDR3 nucleotides: TGTGCCAGCGGGGGGAATGGCAGGGGGATACAGCCCCAGCATTTT. It specifies CASGGNGRGIQPQHF.

V gene TRBV5-1 combines with J gene TRBJ2-3, with 8 bases lining up with TRBD2. V lost 4 bases to trimming and J lost 4 bases; unmatched junction nucleotides: 5. The CDR3 runs to 14 residues. In germline, CDR1 is SGHRS, CDR2 YFSETQ. The CDR3 here is CASSLAGQADTQYF. The CDR3 bases are TGCGCCAGCAGCCTAGCGGGTCAGGCAGATACGCAGTATTTT.

In this sample, this clone turned up many times. The V gene is TRBV5-1, the J gene TRBJ2-6, with D tentatively TRBD1 (5 bases). CDR1 and CDR2 from the germline V gene are SGHRS and YFSETQ. Deletions cut 2 bases from V and 0 bases from J, with 6 bases between. This CDR3 has 15 amino acids. The CDR3 DNA reads TGCGCCAGCAGCTTCACAGGCTCTGGGGCCAACGTCCTGACTTTC. Encoded protein: CASSFTGSGANVLTF.

A note on this clone: A far larger clone differs by one base, so this is likely a read error. The chain combines TRBV7-2 with TRBJ2-7; D is possibly TRBD1 or TRBD2 (5 bases each). This CDR3 comprises 14 residues. Per germline, CDR1 SGHTA and CDR2 FQGNSA. Trimming pared 7 bases from V and 2 bases from J, leaving 15 bases between. The CDR3 DNA follows: TGTGCCAGCAATCGGGGACGTGGCGCCTACGAGCAGTACTTC. This encodes CASNRGRGAYEQYF.

The chain links TRBV29-1 to TRBJ2-7; D unresolved. Germline lookup yields CDR1 SQVTM and CDR2 ANQGSEA. V was clipped by 4 bases and J by 2 bases, with 6 bases between them. The CDR3 has 11 amino acids. The CDR3 spells CSVGITYEQYF. Written as DNA, the CDR3 is TGCAGCGTTGGTATTACCTACGAGCAGTACTTC.

The rearrangement joins TRBV30 to TRBJ2-3, with a possible D match to TRBD1 (6 bases). The germline V gene has CDR1 GTSNPN and CDR2 SVGIG (reference sequence). The V end lost 8 bases, the J end lost 2 bases, and 17 bases lay between the germline ends. The CDR3 sequence is 14 residues long. The CDR3 spells CALGASSFTDTQYF. The CDR3 DNA reads as TGTGCCCTGGGGGCTAGCAGTTTCACAGATACGCAGTATTTT. Filled out from reference TRBV30 and TRBJ2-3, the complete variable domain reads SQTIHQWPATLVQPVGSPLSLECTVEGTSNPNLYWYRQAAGRGLQLLFYSVGIGQISSEVPQNLSASRPQDRQFILSSKKLLLSDSGFYLCALGASSFTDTQYFGPGTRLTVL.

The chain links TRBV6-6 to TRBJ1-2; 11 bases are shared with TRBD1. The CDR3 is made up of 15 amino acids. The J segment lost 6 bases and the V segment lost 5 bases, leaving 8 bases of the junction unmatched. CDR1 is MNHNY, CDR2 SVGAGI, per germline (reference sequence). The CDR3 region is CASSDPGTGGNGYTF. The CDR3 DNA reads TGTGCCAGCAGTGACCCCGGGACAGGGGGGAATGGCTACACCTTC.

The V call is TRBV4-1, the J call TRBJ2-4; D not certain. V shed 0 bases and J shed 0 bases, with 24 bases lying between them. Germline V gene sequence: CDR1 MGHRA, CDR2 YSYEKL. CDR3 length: 21 amino acids. For the CDR3, the DNA is TGCGCCAGCAGCCAAGATAGGATTTCGGGTGGGGTCGAATTAGCCAAAAACATTCAGTACTTC. Its translation: CASSQDRISGGVELAKNIQYF.

The rearrangement links TRBV9 to TRBJ2-2; possibly TRBD1 for D (5 bases). Germline V gene data show CDR1 as SGDLS and CDR2 as YYNGEE. This CDR3 has 17 residues. The germline V and J ends were trimmed by 3 bases and 6 bases, with 21 bases remaining between them. The CDR3 loop reads CASSGPDKSFSAGELFF. As DNA, the CDR3 is TGTGCCAGCAGCGGGCCGGACAAGTCGTTCTCTGCCGGGGAGCTGTTTTTT.

Comments on this clone: This may be a read error, as it is one base from a much larger clone. The DNA for the CDR3 is TGCGCCAGCAGTCGCGGGAGTCCCTACAATGAGCAGTTCTTC. Its protein product is CASSRGSPYNEQFF. The chain uses TRBV5-1 and TRBJ2-1; 7 nucleotides line up with TRBD2. The trim removed 5 bases at V and 2 bases at J, leaving 4 bases unmatched. CDR3 length: 14 amino acids. Germline values: CDR1 SGHRS, CDR2 YFSETQ.